The 31 T cell receptor beta chains given below trace back to one sample, sequenced in a study of shared clonotypes between healthy human individuals. Naive CD8 cells, CD45RO-negative and positively selected for CCR7, excluded terminally differentiated effector memory CD45RA+ cells. Clones were read by immunoSEQ multiplex PCR, and TCRdb kept only the in-frame ones, dropping some. The sample has just over 2,000,000 clones, roughly 94% seen once. What was sequenced was naive CD8+ T cells sorted from blood. These receptors came from a man younger than 35 in good health.

This clone was detected a few times. This sample includes further DNA sequences coding for the same CDR3. This chain connects TRBV6-5 to TRBJ2-7; D not certain. Trimming cost V 0 bases and J 0 bases, with 3 bases left between them. Looked up from germline, CDR1 is MNHEY and CDR2 is SVGAGI. This CDR3 has 13 residues. CDR3 protein: CASSYSSSYEQYF. The CDR3 DNA reads as TGTGCCAGCAGTTACTCCAGCTCCTACGAGCAGTACTTC.

V gene TRBV6-5 combines with J gene TRBJ2-4; 10 positions match TRBD2. With V trimmed by 9 bases and J by 9 bases, 11 bases remained unmatched. Germline V gene lookup returns CDR1 MNHEY and CDR2 SVGAGI. This CDR3 has 14 residues. The CDR3 sequence: CASSPLAGDGIQYF. The CDR3 nucleotides are TGTGCCAGTTCGCCTCTAGCGGGAGACGGCATTCAGTACTTC.

This clone appeared once. The genes are TRBV6-5 and TRBJ2-7; 9 bases agree with TRBD1. Per germline, CDR1 MNHEY and CDR2 SVGAGI. The CDR3 is 13 residues long. Trimming cost V 4 bases and J 6 bases; bases outside gene matches: 4. The CDR3 DNA reads as TGTGCCAGCAGTTTCAGGACAGGGGCCGAGCAGTACTTC. It translates to CASSFRTGAEQYF.

The chain joins TRBV7-9 to TRBJ2-3; 7 bases align to TRBD1. The germline V gene has CDR1 SEHNR and CDR2 FQNEAQ (reference sequence). V was pared by 2 bases and J by 3 bases, with 8 bases of the junction left unmatched. This CDR3 is 16 amino acids long. For the CDR3, the DNA is TGTGCCAGCAGCTTATTAGGGGGCTCTGTAACAGATACGCAGTATTTT. It translates to CASSLLGGSVTDTQYF. Filled out from reference TRBV7-9 and TRBJ2-3, the complete variable domain reads DTGVSQNPRHKITKRGQNVTFRCDPISEHNRLYWYRQTLGQGPEFLTYFQNEAQLEKSRLLSDRFSAERPKGSFSTLEIQRTEQGDSAMYLCASSLLGGSVTDTQYFGPGTRLTVL.

This clone appeared once. The chain links TRBV5-6 to TRBJ2-5, with unresolved D. Between the trimmed V and J ends, which lost 1 base and 2 bases, there was a span of 12 bases. This CDR3 is built from 15 residues. Germline V CDR1 and CDR2: SGHDT, YYEEEE. The CDR3 DNA follows: TGTGCCAGCAGCTTGATGGTGGAATTACAAGAGACCCAGTACTTC. Residues: CASSLMVELQETQYF. Full variable domain (remainder filled in from reference TRBV5-6 and TRBJ2-5): DAGVTQSPTHLIKTRGQQVTLRCSPKSGHDTVSWYQQALGQGPQFIFQYYEEEERQRGNFPDRFSGHQFPNYSSELNVNALLLGDSALYLCASSLMVELQETQYFGPGTRLLVL.

The chain has TRBV7-6 and TRBJ2-1, with TRBD2 identical over 8 bases. The CDR3 extends over 14 amino acids. V dropped 4 bases and J dropped 8; count of bases not matched to a gene: 7. The germline gives CDR1 SGHVS, CDR2 FNYEAQ. In DNA form, the CDR3 reads TGTGCCAGCAGCTCTTACGGGGGGGCGGATGAGCAGTTCTTC. Encoded protein: CASSSYGGADEQFF.

The gene calls are TRBV9 and TRBJ2-2; 10 bases align to TRBD2. J was trimmed by 6 bases and V by 0 bases; bases with no gene match: 5. CDR1 and CDR2 from the germline V gene are SGDLS and YYNGEE. This CDR3 comprises 16 residues. The CDR3 bases are TGTGCCAGCAGCGTAGTCCCTAGCGGGGGCCCCGGGGAGCTGTTTTTT. Its protein product is CASSVVPSGGPGELFF.

The chain carries TRBV6-5 and TRBJ1-1, with D unresolved. The CDR3 contains 14 residues. Trimming shortened V by 7 bases and J by 5 bases, and 17 bases separated the two germline ends. Looked up from germline, CDR1 is MNHEY and CDR2 is SVGAGI. CDR3 amino acids: CASIDTRRRTEAFF. In DNA form, the CDR3 reads TGTGCCAGCATCGACACCCGGAGAAGGACTGAAGCTTTCTTT.

This rearrangement joins TRBV6-6 to TRBJ2-7; D is uncertain. The V end lost 6 bases, the J end lost 6 bases, and 21 bases lay between the germline ends. CDR1 MNHNY and CDR2 SVGAGI come from the germline V gene (reference sequence). The CDR3 sequence is 15 residues long. CDR3 in DNA: TGTGCCAGCAGGGGCGGTGACGCCGAAATCACCGAGCAGTACTTC. Translation: CASRGGDAEITEQYF.

This chain links TRBV4-3 with TRBJ2-5; 7 bases fit TRBD1. Per germline, CDR1 LGHNA and CDR2 YSLEER. After removal of 0 bases from V and 5 bases from J, the junction contained 6 bases not matched to a gene. There are 15 residues in the CDR3. CDR3 in DNA: TGCGCCAGCAGCCAAGATCGCGGACAGGTGGAGACCCAGTACTTC. Amino acid sequence: CASSQDRGQVETQYF.

The chain combines TRBV10-1 with TRBJ1-5; 9 nucleotides align to TRBD1. The length of the CDR3 is 12 residues. Germline V gene data show CDR1 as WNHNN and CDR2 as SYGVQD (reference sequence). Trimming cost V 11 bases and J 6 bases; bases outside gene matches: 5. The CDR3 DNA reads as TGCGCCGACCACAGGGGGCCTCAGCCCCAGCATTTT. It specifies CADHRGPQPQHF.

The V call is TRBV6-4, the J call TRBJ1-5; TRBD1 is a possible D gene (5 bases). Trimming stripped 2 bases from V and 7 bases from J, with 15 bases between. The CDR3 has 15 residues. Germline CDR1 reads MRHNA; CDR2 reads SNTAGT. CDR3 region: CASSDPFGATQPQHF. Here the CDR3 DNA reads TGTGCCAGCAGTGACCCGTTTGGGGCTACCCAGCCCCAGCATTTT.

The V gene is TRBV6-5, the J gene TRBJ2-3, with no clear D. Germline V gene sequence: CDR1 MNHEY, CDR2 SVGAGI. The CDR3 spans 13 residues. V was clipped by 6 bases and J by 1 base, with 8 bases between them. The CDR3 region is CASSTLGTDTQYF. CDR3 nucleotides: TGTGCCAGCAGCACCCTGGGCACAGATACGCAGTATTTT.

The rearrangement uses TRBV7-2 and TRBJ2-3, with 13 nucleotides matching TRBD2. The CDR3 is made up of 16 amino acids. The germline gives CDR1 SGHTA, CDR2 FQGNSA. Losses at the gene ends were 5 bases for V and 4 bases for J; bases not matched to a gene: 6. CDR3 amino acids: CASSIGLAGEADTQYF. DNA for the CDR3: TGTGCCAGCAGCATAGGACTAGCGGGAGAGGCAGATACGCAGTATTTT. The whole variable domain, remainder taken from reference TRBV7-2 and TRBJ2-3, is GAGVSQSPSNKVTEKGKDVELRCDPISGHTALYWYRQSLGQGLEFLIYFQGNSAPDKSGLPSDRFSAERTGGSVSTLTIQRTQQEDSAVYLCASSIGLAGEADTQYFGPGTRLTVL.

The chain couples TRBV4-3 to TRBJ2-7; 12 bases map to TRBD1. CDR1 and CDR2 (germline): LGHNA, YSLEER. Trimming cost V 0 bases and J 7 bases; bases outside gene matches: 4. The CDR3 spans 15 residues. The CDR3 sequence is CASSQDRDRGQEQYF. In nucleotides, the CDR3 is TGCGCCAGCAGCCAAGATAGGGACAGGGGGCAAGAGCAGTACTTC.

The V call is TRBV5-1, the J call TRBJ1-1; TRBD1 might be the D (5 bases). From germline, CDR1 is SGHRS and CDR2 YFSETQ. The V and J ends lost 3 bases and 0 bases respectively, with 12 bases between them. CDR3 length: 15 residues. The CDR3 region has the DNA TGCGCCAGCAGCTGGGGTAGGGGAATGAACACTGAAGCTTTCTTT. Amino acid sequence: CASSWGRGMNTEAFF.

The V and J genes are TRBV4-3 and TRBJ2-1, with D possibly matching TRBD2 (5 bases). In germline, CDR1 is LGHNA, CDR2 YSLEER. Trimming removed 3 bases from V and 0 bases from J, with 12 bases in between. This CDR3 contains 16 residues. As DNA, the CDR3 is TGCGCCAGCAGCCAGTCTCTAGGGAGCTCCTACAATGAGCAGTTCTTC. This translates into CASSQSLGSSYNEQFF.

CDR3 in amino acids: CASRQGLTEAFF. CDR3 bases: TGTGCCAGCAGACAGGGGCTCACTGAAGCTTTCTTT. The chain uses TRBV27 and TRBJ1-1; the match to TRBD1 covers 7 bases. Looked up from germline, CDR1 is MNHEY and CDR2 is SMNVEV (reference sequence). The CDR3 covers 12 residues. J was trimmed by 4 bases and V by 6 bases; bases with no gene match: 2.

CDR3 coding DNA: TGTGCCACCAGCAGAGACCGGACAGGCGGGCCCTCTGGAAACACCATATATTTT. Its translation: CATSRDRTGGPSGNTIYF. This chain links TRBV15 with TRBJ1-3; 7 nucleotides match TRBD1. CDR3 length: 18 amino acids. J was trimmed by 0 bases and V by 0 bases; bases with no gene match: 8. The germline CDR1 and CDR2 sequences are LNHNV and YYDKDF (reference sequence).

The sample holds one count of this clone. The V call is TRBV27, the J call TRBJ2-7; TRBD1 might be the D (6 bases). V lost 3 bases, J lost 2 bases, and 11 bases lay in between. The germline CDR1 and CDR2 sequences are MNHEY and SMNVEV (reference sequence). The CDR3 is made up of 14 amino acids. The CDR3 DNA reads as TGTGCCAGCAGTTTGCAGGGGACACCCTACGAGCAGTACTTC. Translation: CASSLQGTPYEQYF.

This clone appeared once. The chain recombines TRBV27 with TRBJ2-1; TRBD2 agrees at 11 bases. CDR1 is MNHEY and CDR2 is SMNVEV in the germline V gene (reference sequence). There are 14 residues in the CDR3. V lost 8 bases, J lost 3 bases, and 3 bases stayed unmatched. CDR3 nucleotide sequence: TGTGCCAGCGGGACTAGCGGATTCTACAATGAGCAGTTCTTC. As protein: CASGTSGFYNEQFF.

This chain links TRBV7-9 with TRBJ2-1; no firm D call. The germline V gene has CDR1 SEHNR and CDR2 FQNEAQ (reference sequence). The CDR3 is made up of 12 amino acids. The V gene lost 2 bases and the J gene lost 9 bases, with 8 bases spanning the gap. In DNA form, the CDR3 reads TGTGCCAGCAGCTTAAGTAGACCTGAGCAGTTCTTC. It yields the protein CASSLSRPEQFF.

Comments on this clone: This sample also contains other DNA sequences that code for the same CDR3. V is TRBV9 and J is TRBJ1-1, with 9 bases aligning to TRBD1. Germline V gene lookup returns CDR1 SGDLS and CDR2 YYNGEE. This CDR3 has 14 residues. The V and J ends lost 2 bases and 5 bases, in that order; junction bases with no gene match: 4. The CDR3 loop is CASSVTGGGTEAFF. DNA of the CDR3: TGTGCCAGCAGCGTTACAGGGGGCGGGACTGAAGCTTTCTTT.

The chain uses TRBV4-3 and TRBJ1-3, with 7 bases identical to TRBD1. Germline V lookup: CDR1 LGHNA, CDR2 YSLEER. Trimming cost V 0 bases and J 3 bases; bases outside gene matches: 5. The CDR3 has 16 amino acids. CDR3 amino acids: CASSQDQGGGGNTIYF. As DNA, the CDR3 is TGCGCCAGCAGCCAAGATCAAGGGGGCGGTGGAAACACCATATATTTT.

The rearrangement joins TRBV30 to TRBJ2-1; 15 bases match TRBD2. The CDR3 extends over 20 amino acids. After removal of 2 bases from V and 4 bases from J, the junction contained 15 bases not matched to a gene. Germline V CDR1 and CDR2: GTSNPN, SVGIG (reference sequence). The CDR3 DNA follows: TGTGCCTGGAGTCCCCCGCCGGGACTAGCGGGAGGCGGGGGGTACAATGAGCAGTTCTTC. Encoded protein: CAWSPPPGLAGGGGYNEQFF.

V is TRBV9 and J is TRBJ2-7, with D perhaps being TRBD1 or TRBD2 (5 bases each). Trimming took 3 bases from V and 1 from J, leaving 11 bases between them. Germline CDR1 reads SGDLS; CDR2 reads YYNGEE. This CDR3 comprises 14 residues. CDR3 amino acids: CASSEGTDSYEQYF. The CDR3 DNA is TGTGCCAGCAGCGAGGGGACGGATTCCTACGAGCAGTACTTC. The entire variable domain, with the rest obtained from reference TRBV9 and TRBJ2-7, is as follows: DSGVTQTPKHLITATGQRVTLRCSPRSGDLSVYWYQQSLDQGLQFLIQYYNGEERAKGNILERFSAQQFPDLHSELNLSSLELGDSALYFCASSEGTDSYEQYFGPGTRLTVT.

The chain uses TRBV10-1 and TRBJ2-2, with 10 bases lining up with TRBD2. Germline CDR1 WNHNN, CDR2 SYGVQD (reference sequence). V dropped 2 bases and J dropped 0; count of bases not matched to a gene: 6. This CDR3 region has 18 residues. CDR3 DNA sequence: TGCGCCAGCAGTGAGGGACTAGCGGCACTCACGAACACCGGGGAGCTGTTTTTT. Protein sequence: CASSEGLAALTNTGELFF.

This chain uses TRBV11-2 with TRBJ2-2, with D possibly matching TRBD1 (6 bases). Trimming removed 3 bases at V and 6 bases at J, with 8 bases between. CDR3 length: 13 amino acids. Germline V gene data show CDR1 as SGHAT and CDR2 as FQNNGV. CDR3 DNA sequence: TGTGCCAGCAGCTTCGAGGGGGCCGGGGAGCTGTTTTTT. Translation: CASSFEGAGELFF. Variable domain in full (rest from reference TRBV11-2 and TRBJ2-2): EAGVAQSPRYKIIEKRQSVAFWCNPISGHATLYWYQQILGQGPKLLIQFQNNGVVDDSQLPKDRFSAERLKGVDSTLKIQPAKLEDSAVYLCASSFEGAGELFFGEGSRLTVL.

The chain joins TRBV4-1 to TRBJ2-1; 13 bases map to TRBD2. Germline loops: CDR1 MGHRA, CDR2 YSYEKL. Trimming took 0 bases from V and 5 from J; bases not matched to a gene: 10. The CDR3 covers 19 residues. DNA of the CDR3: TGCGCCAGCAGCCAAGATGGGACTAGCGGGGACGGGCACCACAATGAGCAGTTCTTC. Translating it yields CASSQDGTSGDGHHNEQFF.

The table lists this clone with a count of one. The J gene is TRBJ2-5, the V gene TRBV7-9, with D possibly TRBD1 on 6 matching bases. Germline CDR1 reads SEHNR; CDR2 reads FQNEAQ (reference sequence). V was shortened by 5 bases and J by 4 bases, with 14 bases between the two germline ends. The length of the CDR3 is 14 residues. As DNA, the CDR3 is TGTGCCAGCAGCCGGGGACACGAACGAGAGACCCAGTACTTC. This sequence encodes CASSRGHERETQYF.

Of note for this clone: The sample contains more than one DNA sequence encoding this CDR3. The CDR3 DNA is TGCGCCAGCAGCCAAGGCCCAGGCGAGCAGTACTTC. It translates to CASSQGPGEQYF. This chain joins TRBV4-1 and TRBJ2-7; D not resolved. CDR1 and CDR2 (germline): MGHRA, YSYEKL. The V gene lost 1 base and the J gene lost 6 bases, with 7 bases spanning the gap. The CDR3 is made up of 12 amino acids.